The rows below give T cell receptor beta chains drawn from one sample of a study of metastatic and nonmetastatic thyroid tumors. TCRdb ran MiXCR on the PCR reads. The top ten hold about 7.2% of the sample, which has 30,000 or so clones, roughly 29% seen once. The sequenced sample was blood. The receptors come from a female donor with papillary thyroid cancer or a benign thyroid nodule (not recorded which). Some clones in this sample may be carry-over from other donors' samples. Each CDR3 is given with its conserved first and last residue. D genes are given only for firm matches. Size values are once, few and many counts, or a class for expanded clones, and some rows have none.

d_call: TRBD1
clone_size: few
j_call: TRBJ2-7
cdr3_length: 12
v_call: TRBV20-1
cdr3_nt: TGCAGTGCTAGAAGACAGGGGCTCGAGCAGTACTTC
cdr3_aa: CSARRQGLEQYF

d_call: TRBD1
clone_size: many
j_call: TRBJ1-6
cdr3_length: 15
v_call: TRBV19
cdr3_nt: TGTGCCAGTGGGTTAAAGGACAGGGTAAATTCACCCCTCCACTTT
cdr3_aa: CASGLKDRVNSPLHF

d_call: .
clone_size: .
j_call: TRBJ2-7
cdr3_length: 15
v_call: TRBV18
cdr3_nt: TGTGCCAGCTCATTAGTTGCGTCGGGGGCATACGAGCAGTACTTC
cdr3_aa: CASSLVASGAYEQYF

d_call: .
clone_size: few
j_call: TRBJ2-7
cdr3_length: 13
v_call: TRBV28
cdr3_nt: TGTGCCAGCAGTCCGATGATGGGATACGAGCAGTACTTC
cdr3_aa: CASSPMMGYEQYF

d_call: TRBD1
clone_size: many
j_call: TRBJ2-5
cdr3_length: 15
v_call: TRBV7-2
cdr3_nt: TGTGCCAGCAGCTTGAGACAGGGGGCAAGAGAGACCCAGTACTTC
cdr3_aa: CASSLRQGARETQYF

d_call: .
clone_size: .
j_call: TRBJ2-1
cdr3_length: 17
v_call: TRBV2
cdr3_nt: TGTGCCAGCAGTGGCTTCTTCCGACTAGAAGCCTACAATGAGCAGTTCTTC
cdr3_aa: CASSGFFRLEAYNEQFF

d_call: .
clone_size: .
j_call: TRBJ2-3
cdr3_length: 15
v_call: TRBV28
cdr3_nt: TGTGCCAGCAGCCAGTGTGTTACTAGCACAGATACGCAGTATTTT
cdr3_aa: CASSQCVTSTDTQYF

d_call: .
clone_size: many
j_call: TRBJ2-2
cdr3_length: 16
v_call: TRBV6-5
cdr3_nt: TGTGTCAGCAGTTACTCCAAGGGGAGGGGGACCGGGGAGCTGTTTTTT
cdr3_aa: CVSSYSKGRGTGELFF

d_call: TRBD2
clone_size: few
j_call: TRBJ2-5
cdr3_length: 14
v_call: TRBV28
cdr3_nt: TGTGCCACCGGGTCTAGCGGATCCCAAGAGACCCAGTACTTC
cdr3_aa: CATGSSGSQETQYF

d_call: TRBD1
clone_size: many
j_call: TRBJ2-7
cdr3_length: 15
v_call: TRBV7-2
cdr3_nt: TGTGCCAGCAGCTTAGAGGGGTACACAGGGGCCGAGCAGTACTTC
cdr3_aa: CASSLEGYTGAEQYF

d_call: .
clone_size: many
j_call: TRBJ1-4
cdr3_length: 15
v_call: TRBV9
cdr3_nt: TGTGCCAGCAGCCCCGCCGGTGGGGCTGGGGAAAAACTGTTTTTT
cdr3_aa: CASSPAGGAGEKLFF

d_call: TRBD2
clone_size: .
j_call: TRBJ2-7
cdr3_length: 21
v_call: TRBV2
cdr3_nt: TGTGCCAGCAGTGATACCACGACTCCGGATAGCGGGAGGACCGGGACCTACGAGCAGTACTTC
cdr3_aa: CASSDTTTPDSGRTGTYEQYF

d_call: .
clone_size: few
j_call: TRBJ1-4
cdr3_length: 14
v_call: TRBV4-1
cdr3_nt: TGCGCCAGCAGCCAAGATACCGGACGTGAAAAACTGTTTTTT
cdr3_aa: CASSQDTGREKLFF

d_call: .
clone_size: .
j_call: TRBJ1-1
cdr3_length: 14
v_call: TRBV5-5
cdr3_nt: TGTGCCAGCAGCTTAAAGGGCGCGAACACTGAAGCTTTCTTT
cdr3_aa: CASSLKGANTEAFF

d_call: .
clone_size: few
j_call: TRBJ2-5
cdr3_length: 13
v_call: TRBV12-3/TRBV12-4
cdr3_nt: TGTGCCAGCACCGATTTGATGGGAGAGACCCAGTACTTC
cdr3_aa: CASTDLMGETQYF

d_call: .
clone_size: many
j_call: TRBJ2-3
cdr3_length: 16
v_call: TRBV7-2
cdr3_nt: TGTGCCAGCAGCCCCCGGGCCGTGATTAGCACAGATACGCAGTATTTT
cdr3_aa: CASSPRAVISTDTQYF

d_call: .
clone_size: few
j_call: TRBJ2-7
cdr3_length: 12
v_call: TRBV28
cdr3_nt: TGTGCCGGTAACAGGGAAGCCTACGAGCAGTACTTC
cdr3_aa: CAGNREAYEQYF

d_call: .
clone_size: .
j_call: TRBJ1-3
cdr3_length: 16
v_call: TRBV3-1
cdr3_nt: TGTGCCAGCACCCCAAGGGGGGCTCCCTCTGGAAACCCCATATATTTT
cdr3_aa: CASTPRGAPSGNPIYF

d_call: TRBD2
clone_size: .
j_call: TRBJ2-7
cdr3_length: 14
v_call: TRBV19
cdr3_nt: TGTGACAGTAGTAACGGGGGGGGGAGCTACGAGCAGTACTTC
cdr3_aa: CDSSNGGGSYEQYF

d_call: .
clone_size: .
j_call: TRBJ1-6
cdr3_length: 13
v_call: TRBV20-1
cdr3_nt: TGCAGTGCTAGTTCCAACCGTAATTCACCCCTCCACTTT
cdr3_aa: CSASSNRNSPLHF

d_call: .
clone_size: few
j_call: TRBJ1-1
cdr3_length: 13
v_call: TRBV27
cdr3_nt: TGTGCCAGCAGTTTAGGGCAGAACACTGAAGCTTTCTTT
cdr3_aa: CASSLGQNTEAFF

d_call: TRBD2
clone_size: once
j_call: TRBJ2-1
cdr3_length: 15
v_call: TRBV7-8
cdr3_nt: TGTGCAAGCGGGGGAGTAGCGGTAGTTTCTAATGAGCAGTTCTTC
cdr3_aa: CASGGVAVVSNEQFF

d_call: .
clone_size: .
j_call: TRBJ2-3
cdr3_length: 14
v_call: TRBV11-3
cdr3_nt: TGTGCCAGCAGCTTAGGCCAGGTATCAGATATTCAGTATTTT
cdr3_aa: CASSLGQVSDIQYF

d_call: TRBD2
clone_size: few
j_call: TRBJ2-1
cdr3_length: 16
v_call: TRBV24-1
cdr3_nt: TGTGCCACCAGTGACCTCTCTAGCGGCCCCTACAATGAGCAGTTCTTC
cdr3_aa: CATSDLSSGPYNEQFF

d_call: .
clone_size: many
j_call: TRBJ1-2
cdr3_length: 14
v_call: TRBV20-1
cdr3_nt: TGCAGTGCTAGAACCCGCGCGCCGGGCTATGGCTACACCTTC
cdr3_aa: CSARTRAPGYGYTF

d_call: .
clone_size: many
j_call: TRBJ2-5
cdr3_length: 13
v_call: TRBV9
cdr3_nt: TGTGCCAGCAGCGTAGAAGGAAGAGAGACCCAGTACTTC
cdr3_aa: CASSVEGRETQYF

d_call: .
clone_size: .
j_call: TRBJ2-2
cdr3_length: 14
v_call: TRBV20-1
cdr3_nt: TGCAGTGCTCTCAATACTAGTACGGGCTGGGAGCTGTTTTTT
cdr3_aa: CSALNTSTGWELFF

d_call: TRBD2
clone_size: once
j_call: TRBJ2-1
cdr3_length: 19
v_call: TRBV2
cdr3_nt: TGTGCCAGCAGTGATCCCGGGACTATAAAGCCCCCCCAACCCAATGAGCAGTTCTTC
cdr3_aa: CASSDPGTIKPPQPNEQFF

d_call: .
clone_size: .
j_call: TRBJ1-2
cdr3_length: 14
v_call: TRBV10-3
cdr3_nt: TGTGCCATCAGTTGCACAGCCAACCGCTATTGCTACACCTTC
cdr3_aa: CAISCTANRYCYTF

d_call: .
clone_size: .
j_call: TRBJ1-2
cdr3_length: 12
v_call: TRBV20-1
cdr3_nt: TGCAGTGCTAGGTCAGGGGTCTATGGCTACACCTTC
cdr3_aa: CSARSGVYGYTF

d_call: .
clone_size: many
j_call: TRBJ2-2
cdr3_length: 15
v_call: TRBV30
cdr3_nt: TGTGCCTGGAGTGTACTAGGGGTTAACACCGGGGAGCTGTTTTTT
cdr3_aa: CAWSVLGVNTGELFF

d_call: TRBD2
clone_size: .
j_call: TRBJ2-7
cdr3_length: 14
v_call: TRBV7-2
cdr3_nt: TGTGCCAGCAGCCAACTAGCGGGAGCCTACGAGCAGTACTTC
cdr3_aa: CASSQLAGAYEQYF

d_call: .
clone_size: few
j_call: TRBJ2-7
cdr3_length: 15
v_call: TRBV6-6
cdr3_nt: TGTGCCAGCAGTTACTCGAGGTGGGGCCCCTACGAGCAGTACTTC
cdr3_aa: CASSYSRWGPYEQYF

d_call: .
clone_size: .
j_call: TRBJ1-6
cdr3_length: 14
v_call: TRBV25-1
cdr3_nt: TGTGGCAGCAGTGAAGGGGTTCGAAATTTACCCCTCCACTTT
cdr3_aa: CGSSEGVRNLPLHF

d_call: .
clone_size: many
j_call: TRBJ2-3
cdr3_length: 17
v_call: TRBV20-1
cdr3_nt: TGCAGTGCTCCGAACCAGGCAGCGGCCTATAGCACAGATACGCAGTATTTT
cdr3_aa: CSAPNQAAAYSTDTQYF

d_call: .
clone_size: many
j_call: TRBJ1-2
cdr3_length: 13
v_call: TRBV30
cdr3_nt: TGTGCCTGGGAGGACAGTTTAGGGGGGGGCTACACCTTC
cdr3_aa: CAWEDSLGGGYTF

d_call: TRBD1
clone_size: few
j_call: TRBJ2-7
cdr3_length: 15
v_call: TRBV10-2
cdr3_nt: TGCGCCAGCAGTGATGGAGGGACAGGGAACTACGAGCAGTACTTC
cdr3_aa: CASSDGGTGNYEQYF

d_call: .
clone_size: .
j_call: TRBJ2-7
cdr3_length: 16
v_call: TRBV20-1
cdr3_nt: TGCAGTGCTAGAGATCTTCTGGGTCCCAGCTCCTACGAGCAGTACTTC
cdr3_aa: CSARDLLGPSSYEQYF

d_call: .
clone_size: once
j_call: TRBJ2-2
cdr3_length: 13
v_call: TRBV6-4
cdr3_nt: TGTGGCAGCAGTGACTCTAACACCGGGGAGCTGTTTTTT
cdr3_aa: CGSSDSNTGELFF

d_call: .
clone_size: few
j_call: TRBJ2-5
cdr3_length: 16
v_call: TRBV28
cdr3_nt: TGTGCCAGCAGTTTGTGGATGCGGGGAGGCGGCGAGACCCAGTACTTC
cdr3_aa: CASSLWMRGGGETQYF

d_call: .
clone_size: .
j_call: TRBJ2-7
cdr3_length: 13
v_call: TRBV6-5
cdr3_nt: TGTGCCAGCAGTTACACATACGGCTCAGAGCAGTACTTC
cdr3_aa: CASSYTYGSEQYF

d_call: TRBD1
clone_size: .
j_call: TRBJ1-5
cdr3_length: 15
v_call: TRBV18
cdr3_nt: TGTGCCAGCTCACCACAACCGGGACAGGGTCAGCCCCAGCATTTT
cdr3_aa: CASSPQPGQGQPQHF

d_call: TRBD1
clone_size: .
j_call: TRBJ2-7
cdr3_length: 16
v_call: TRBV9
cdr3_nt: TGTGCCAGCAGCCCAGGATCCGGGACAGGGGACTACGAGCAGTACTTC
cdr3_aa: CASSPGSGTGDYEQYF

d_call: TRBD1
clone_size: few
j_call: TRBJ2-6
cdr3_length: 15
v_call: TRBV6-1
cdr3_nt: TGTGCCAGCGACAGGGGAACCTCTGGGGCCAACGTCCTGACCTTC
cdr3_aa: CASDRGTSGANVLTF